One sample yielded the 17 T cell receptor beta chains listed below, sequenced in a study of blood T cell repertoires in COVID-19. TCRdb's copy holds only in-frame clones and misses some; the assay was immunoSEQ multiplex PCR. The data contain about 160,000 clones, over 65% of them seen just once; the ten biggest clones take up approximately 8%. Sequencing used peripheral blood. These receptors came from a man aged 55 to 70 with acute or convalescent COVID-19.

The chain combines TRBV5-1 with TRBJ1-2, with D maybe TRBD1 (6 bases). Germline CDR1 and CDR2: SGHRS and YFSETQ. The CDR3 runs 14 residues. Between the trimmed V and J ends, which lost 6 bases and 6 bases, there was a span of 18 bases. In DNA form, the CDR3 reads TGCGCCAGCACCCGGAGCGGGGGGCTAGATGGCTACACCTTC. It codes for CASTRSGGLDGYTF.

The V gene is TRBV7-2, the J gene TRBJ1-2; 7 nucleotides align to TRBD1. The trim removed 5 bases at V and 8 bases at J, leaving 14 bases unmatched. Germline values: CDR1 SGHTA, CDR2 FQGNSA. This CDR3 comprises 15 residues. CDR3 residues: CASSTRQGVRNGYTF. The CDR3 region has the DNA TGTGCCAGCAGCACGCGACAGGGAGTAAGGAACGGCTACACCTTC.

The gene calls are TRBV19 and TRBJ1-6; tentatively, D is TRBD1 (6 bases). CDR1 and CDR2 from the germline V gene are LNHDA and SQIVND (reference sequence). The CDR3 has 13 residues. Trimming left V 5 bases short and J 8 bases short, with 10 bases between. The CDR3 reads CASSLRQDSPLHF. The CDR3 nucleotides are TGTGCCAGTAGTTTAAGACAGGATTCACCCCTCCACTTT.

The chain combines TRBV28 with TRBJ2-5; D is unresolved. V was pared by 6 bases and J by 1 base, with 9 bases between. Per the germline V gene, CDR1 is MDHEN and CDR2 is SYDVKM. CDR3 length equals 13 residues. DNA for the CDR3: TGTGCCAGCAGCCCCCCGTCCCAAGAGACCCAGTACTTC. As protein: CASSPPSQETQYF.

This clone appeared a single time. This CDR3 reads CATSRGPGTGSYGYTF. In DNA form, the CDR3 reads TGTGCCACCAGCAGAGGACCCGGGACAGGGTCCTATGGCTACACCTTC. This rearrangement joins TRBV15 to TRBJ1-2, with 9 bases identical to TRBD1. V dropped 1 base and J dropped 4; count of bases not matched to a gene: 7. Germline values: CDR1 LNHNV, CDR2 YYDKDF (reference sequence). CDR3 length: 16 amino acids.

This clone has only a few counts. The J gene is TRBJ2-7, the V gene TRBV7-8, with TRBD1 matching over 8 bases. With V trimmed by 10 bases and J by 5 bases, 13 bases remained unmatched. Germline values: CDR1 SGHVS, CDR2 FQNEAQ. CDR3 length: 14 amino acids. The CDR3 DNA follows: TGTGCCACCGGGGTCCCGGACAGGGTCCACGAGCAGTACTTC. This encodes CATGVPDRVHEQYF.

The chain recombines TRBV7-9 with TRBJ2-7; D gene ambiguous. The V end was cut by 5 bases, the J end by 2 bases, with 10 bases between. CDR3 length: 13 amino acids. Germline V gene sequence: CDR1 SEHNR, CDR2 FQNEAQ (reference sequence). The CDR3 spells CASSPDTTYEQYF. The CDR3 nucleotides read TGTGCCAGCAGCCCTGACACGACCTACGAGCAGTACTTC.

This sequence joins TRBV19 and TRBJ1-4; the D is unclear. This CDR3 is built from 14 residues. The ends were cut back, 2 bases at V and 3 bases at J, with 7 bases in the middle. CDR1 LNHDA and CDR2 SQIVND come from the germline V gene (reference sequence). CDR3 sequence (DNA): TGTGCCAGTAGTATACAGGTTTCTAATGAAAAACTGTTTTTT. Residues: CASSIQVSNEKLFF.

This sequence joins TRBV19 and TRBJ1-5; 9 bases line up with TRBD1. CDR1 is LNHDA and CDR2 is SQIVND in the germline V gene (reference sequence). Germline trimming cut 1 base from V and 0 bases from J; bases unmatched to any gene: 19. The CDR3 length is 22 residues. CDR3 in amino acids: CASSIVFTGGSVSVYSNQPQHF. The CDR3 nucleotides read TGTGCCAGTAGTATAGTGTTTACAGGGGGCTCAGTTAGCGTTTATAGCAATCAGCCCCAGCATTTT.

There are a few counts of this clone. The chain combines TRBV11-1 with TRBJ1-1, with 8 bases aligning to TRBD1. The germline V gene has CDR1 SGHAT and CDR2 FQDESV (reference sequence). CDR3 length equals 14 residues. With V trimmed by 4 bases and J by 6 bases, 7 bases remained unmatched. The CDR3 here is CASSSPDRVAEAFF. Here the CDR3 DNA reads TGTGCCAGCAGCTCTCCGGACAGGGTAGCTGAAGCTTTCTTT.

This clone was recorded a few times. V is TRBV5-1 and J is TRBJ2-1, with D unresolved. CDR1 is SGHRS and CDR2 is YFSETQ in the germline V gene. The CDR3 contains 15 residues. V was shortened by 3 bases and J by 0 bases, with 10 bases between the two germline ends. CDR3 DNA sequence: TGCGCCAGCAGCTCCCTTCCGGGCTCCTACAATGAGCAGTTCTTC. It is translated as CASSSLPGSYNEQFF.

This clone occurred a few times. The gene calls are TRBV28 and TRBJ2-3; 13 nucleotides agree with TRBD2. V dropped 8 bases and J dropped 0; count of bases not matched to a gene: 8. Germline V gene data show CDR1 as MDHEN and CDR2 as SYDVKM. This CDR3 is 17 amino acids long. The CDR3: CASHYAGLAGSTDTQYF. CDR3 sequence (DNA): TGTGCCAGCCATTATGCGGGACTAGCGGGGAGCACAGATACGCAGTATTTT.

This clone was detected only a few times. V gene TRBV5-4 combines with J gene TRBJ2-3; a possible D gene is TRBD1 (5 bases). CDR1 is SGHNT and CDR2 is YYREEE in the germline V gene (reference sequence). Trimming cost V 4 bases and J 5 bases, with 11 bases left between them. The CDR3 has 13 residues. CDR3 sequence: CASSADTEDTQYF. The CDR3 coding sequence is TGTGCCAGCAGCGCGGACACGGAAGATACGCAGTATTTT.

V and J are TRBV4-1 and TRBJ1-1; 10 bases agree with TRBD1. The CDR3 runs to 18 residues. V trimming: 3 bases; J trimming: 1 base; junction bases outside the gene matches: 11. CDR1 and CDR2 from the germline V gene are MGHRA and YSYEKL. The CDR3 nucleotides read TGCGCCAGCAGCCAGGACCCGGGACAGGGGTGGAGGAACACTGAAGCTTTCTTT. It translates to CASSQDPGQGWRNTEAFF.

Written as DNA, the CDR3 is TGTGCCAGCACCCCGACAGGGGCCACCTACGAGCAGTACTTC. It translates to CASTPTGATYEQYF. This sequence joins TRBV6-5 and TRBJ2-7; 8 bases align to TRBD1. Germline V gives CDR1 MNHEY, CDR2 SVGAGI. After removal of 7 bases from V and 2 bases from J, the junction contained 7 bases not matched to a gene. This CDR3 is built from 14 residues.

This clone was counted a single time. The V call is TRBV5-4, the J call TRBJ2-7; TRBD1 aligns across 10 bases. CDR3 length: 15 amino acids. J gave up 0 bases and V 4 bases, and 4 bases lay outside the gene matches. Germline V gene lookup returns CDR1 SGHNT and CDR2 YYREEE (reference sequence). The CDR3 reads CASSPGQGSSYEQYF. The CDR3 DNA follows: TGTGCCAGCAGCCCGGGACAGGGGAGCTCCTACGAGCAGTACTTC.

The V gene is TRBV3-1 (or the pseudogene TRBV3-2), the J gene TRBJ1-1, with D perhaps matching TRBD1 (5 bases). The CDR3 is made up of 14 amino acids. Germline-derived CDR1 and CDR2 are LGHDT and YNNKEL (reference sequence). V lost 2 bases and J lost 1, with 8 bases in between. The CDR3 loop reads CASSQFGGNTEAFF. The CDR3 DNA sequence: TGTGCCAGCAGCCAATTCGGGGGGAACACTGAAGCTTTCTTT.